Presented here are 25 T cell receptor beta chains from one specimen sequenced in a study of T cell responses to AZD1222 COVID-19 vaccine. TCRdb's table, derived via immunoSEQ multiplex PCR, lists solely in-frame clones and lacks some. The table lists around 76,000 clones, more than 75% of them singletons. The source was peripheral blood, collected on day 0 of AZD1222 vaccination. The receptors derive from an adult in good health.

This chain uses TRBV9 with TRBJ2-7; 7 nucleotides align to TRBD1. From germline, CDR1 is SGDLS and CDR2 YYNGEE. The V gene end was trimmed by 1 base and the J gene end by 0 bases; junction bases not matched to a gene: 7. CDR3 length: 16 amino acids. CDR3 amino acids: CASSVFGQASSYEQYF. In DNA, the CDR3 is TGTGCCAGCAGCGTATTTGGACAGGCCTCCTCCTACGAGCAGTACTTC.

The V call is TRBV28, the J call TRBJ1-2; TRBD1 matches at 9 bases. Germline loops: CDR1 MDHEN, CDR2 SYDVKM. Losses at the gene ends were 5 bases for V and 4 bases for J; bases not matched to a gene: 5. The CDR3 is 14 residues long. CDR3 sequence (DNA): TGTGCCAGCAGTAAAACAGGGGGCAGCTATGGCTACACCTTC. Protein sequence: CASSKTGGSYGYTF.

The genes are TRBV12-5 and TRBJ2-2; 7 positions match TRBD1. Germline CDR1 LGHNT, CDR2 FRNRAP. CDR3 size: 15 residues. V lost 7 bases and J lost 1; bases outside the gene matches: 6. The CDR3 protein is CASALRQGNTGELFF. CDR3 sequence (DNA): TGTGCTAGTGCCCTCCGACAGGGGAACACCGGGGAGCTGTTTTTT.

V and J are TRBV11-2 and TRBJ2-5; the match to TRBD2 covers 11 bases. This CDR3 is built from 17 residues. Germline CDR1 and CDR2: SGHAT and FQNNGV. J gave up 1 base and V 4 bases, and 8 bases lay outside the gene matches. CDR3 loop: CASSYSPGLAAQETQYF. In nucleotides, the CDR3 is TGTGCCAGCAGCTATTCCCCGGGACTAGCGGCCCAAGAGACCCAGTACTTC.

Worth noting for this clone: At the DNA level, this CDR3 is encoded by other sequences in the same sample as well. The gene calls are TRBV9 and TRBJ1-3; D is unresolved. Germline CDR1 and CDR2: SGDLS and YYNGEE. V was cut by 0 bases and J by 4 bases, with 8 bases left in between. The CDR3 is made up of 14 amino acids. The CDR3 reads CASSVGLSGNTIYF. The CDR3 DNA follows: TGTGCCAGCAGCGTAGGATTGTCGGGAAACACCATATATTTT.

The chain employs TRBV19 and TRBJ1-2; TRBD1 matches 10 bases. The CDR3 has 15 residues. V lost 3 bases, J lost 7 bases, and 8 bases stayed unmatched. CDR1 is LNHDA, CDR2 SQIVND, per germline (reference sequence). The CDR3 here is CASSMSGTGVPGYTF. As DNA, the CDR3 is TGTGCCAGTAGTATGTCCGGGACAGGGGTGCCTGGCTACACCTTC.

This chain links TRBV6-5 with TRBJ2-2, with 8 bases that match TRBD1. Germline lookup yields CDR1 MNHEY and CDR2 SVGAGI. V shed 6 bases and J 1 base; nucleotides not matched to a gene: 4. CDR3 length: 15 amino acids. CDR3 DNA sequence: TGTGCCAGCAGGAGGGGACAGGTGAACACCGGGGAGCTGTTTTTT. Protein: CASRRGQVNTGELFF.

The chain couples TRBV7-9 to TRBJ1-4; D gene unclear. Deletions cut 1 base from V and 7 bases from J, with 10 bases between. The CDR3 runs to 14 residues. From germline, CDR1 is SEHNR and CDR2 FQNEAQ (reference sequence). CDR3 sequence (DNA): TGTGCCAGCAGCTTAGGGGCAGATCTTGAAAAACTGTTTTTT. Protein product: CASSLGADLEKLFF. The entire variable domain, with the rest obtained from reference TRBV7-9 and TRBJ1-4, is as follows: DTGVSQNPRHKITKRGQNVTFRCDPISEHNRLYWYRQTLGQGPEFLTYFQNEAQLEKSRLLSDRFSAERPKGSFSTLEIQRTEQGDSAMYLCASSLGADLEKLFFGSGTQLSVL.

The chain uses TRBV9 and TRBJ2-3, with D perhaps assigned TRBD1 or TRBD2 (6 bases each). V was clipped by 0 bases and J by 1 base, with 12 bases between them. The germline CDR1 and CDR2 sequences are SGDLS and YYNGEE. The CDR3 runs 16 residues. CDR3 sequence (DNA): TGTGCCAGCAGCGTAGCTTCCCGGGGGCGCACAGATACGCAGTATTTT. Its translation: CASSVASRGRTDTQYF.

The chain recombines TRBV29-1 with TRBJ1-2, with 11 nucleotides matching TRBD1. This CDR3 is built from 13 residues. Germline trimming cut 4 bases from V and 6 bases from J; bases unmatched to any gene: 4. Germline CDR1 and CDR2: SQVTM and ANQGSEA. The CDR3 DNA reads TGCAGCGTTGCAGGACAGGGGGCTGATGGCTACACCTTC. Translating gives CSVAGQGADGYTF. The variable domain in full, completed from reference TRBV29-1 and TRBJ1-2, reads SAVISQKPSRDICQRGTSLTIQCQVDSQVTMMFWYRQQPGQSLTLIATANQGSEATYESGFVIDKFPISRPNLTFSTLTVSNMSPEDSSIYLCSVAGQGADGYTFGSGTRLTVV.

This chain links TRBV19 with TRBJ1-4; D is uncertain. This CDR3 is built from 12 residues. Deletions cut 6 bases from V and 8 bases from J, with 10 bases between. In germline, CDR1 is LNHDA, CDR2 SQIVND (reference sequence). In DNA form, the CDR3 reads TGTGCCAGTAGAGCGGTCGCCGAAAAACTGTTTTTT. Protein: CASRAVAEKLFF.

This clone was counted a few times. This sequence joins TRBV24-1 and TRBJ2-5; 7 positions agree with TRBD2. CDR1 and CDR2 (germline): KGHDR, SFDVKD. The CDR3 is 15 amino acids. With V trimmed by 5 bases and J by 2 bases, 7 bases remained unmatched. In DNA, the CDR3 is TGTGCCACCAGTGGGGTTTGGGGGGGACAAGAGACCCAGTACTTC. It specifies CATSGVWGGQETQYF.

As DNA, the CDR3 is TGTGCCAGCAGCAAACGCCGGCAGGACTACGAGCAGTACTTC. Translation gives CASSKRRQDYEQYF. This chain links TRBV11-2 with TRBJ2-7; D remains unclear. The CDR3 runs to 14 residues. V dropped 5 bases and J dropped 3 bases, with 14 bases sitting between them. Germline V gives CDR1 SGHAT, CDR2 FQNNGV. The full variable domain, with the rest looked up from reference TRBV11-2 and TRBJ2-7, is EAGVAQSPRYKIIEKRQSVAFWCNPISGHATLYWYQQILGQGPKLLIQFQNNGVVDDSQLPKDRFSAERLKGVDSTLKIQPAKLEDSAVYLCASSKRRQDYEQYFGPGTRLTVT.

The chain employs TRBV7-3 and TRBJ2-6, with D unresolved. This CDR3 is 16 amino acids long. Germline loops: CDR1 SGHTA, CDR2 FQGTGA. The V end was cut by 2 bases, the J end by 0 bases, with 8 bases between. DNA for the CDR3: TGTGCCAGCAGCTTAGACGGCTCCTCTGGGGCCAACGTCCTGACTTTC. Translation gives CASSLDGSSGANVLTF.

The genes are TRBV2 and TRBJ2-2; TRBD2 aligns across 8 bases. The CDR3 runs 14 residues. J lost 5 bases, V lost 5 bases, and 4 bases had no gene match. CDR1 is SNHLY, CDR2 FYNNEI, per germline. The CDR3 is CASSSGGGTGELFF. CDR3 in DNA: TGTGCCAGCAGTAGCGGGGGAGGTACCGGGGAGCTGTTTTTT.

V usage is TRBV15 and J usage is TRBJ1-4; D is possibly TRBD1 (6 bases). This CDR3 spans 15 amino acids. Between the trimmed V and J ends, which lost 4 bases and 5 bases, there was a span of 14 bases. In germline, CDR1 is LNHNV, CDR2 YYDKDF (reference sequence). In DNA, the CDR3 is TGTGCCACCAGCAAGTTTTCAGGGGAAAATGAAAAACTGTTTTTT. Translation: CATSKFSGENEKLFF.

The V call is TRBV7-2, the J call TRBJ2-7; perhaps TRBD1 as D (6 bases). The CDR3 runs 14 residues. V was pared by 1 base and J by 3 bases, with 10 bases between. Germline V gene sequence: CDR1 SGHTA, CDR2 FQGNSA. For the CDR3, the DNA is TGTGCCAGCAGCTTAGTTTCACAGGGCTACGAGCAGTACTTC. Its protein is CASSLVSQGYEQYF.

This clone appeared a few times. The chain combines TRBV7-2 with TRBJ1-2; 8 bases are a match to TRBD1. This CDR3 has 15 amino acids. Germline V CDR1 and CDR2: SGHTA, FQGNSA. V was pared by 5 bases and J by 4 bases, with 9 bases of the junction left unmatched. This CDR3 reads CASSARQGPSYGYTF. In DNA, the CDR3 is TGTGCCAGCAGCGCAAGACAGGGGCCGAGCTATGGCTACACCTTC. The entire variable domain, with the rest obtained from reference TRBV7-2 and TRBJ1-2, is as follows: GAGVSQSPSNKVTEKGKDVELRCDPISGHTALYWYRQSLGQGLEFLIYFQGNSAPDKSGLPSDRFSAERTGGSVSTLTIQRTQQEDSAVYLCASSARQGPSYGYTFGSGTRLTVV.

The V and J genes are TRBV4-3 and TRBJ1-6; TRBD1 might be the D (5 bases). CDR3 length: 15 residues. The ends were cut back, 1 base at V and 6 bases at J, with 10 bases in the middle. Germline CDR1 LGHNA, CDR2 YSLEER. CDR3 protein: CASSQGSQGNSPLHF. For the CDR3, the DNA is TGCGCCAGCAGCCAAGGTAGTCAGGGTAATTCACCCCTCCACTTT.

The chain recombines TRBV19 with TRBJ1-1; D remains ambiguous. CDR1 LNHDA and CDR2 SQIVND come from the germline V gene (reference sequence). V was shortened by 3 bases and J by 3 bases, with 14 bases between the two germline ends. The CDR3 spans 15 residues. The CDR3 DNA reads TGTGCCAGTAGTATCGGCTTCCACCGGGACACTGAAGCTTTCTTT. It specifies CASSIGFHRDTEAFF.

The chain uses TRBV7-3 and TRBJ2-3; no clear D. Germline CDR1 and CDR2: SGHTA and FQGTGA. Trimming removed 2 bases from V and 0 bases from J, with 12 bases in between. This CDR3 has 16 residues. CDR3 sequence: CASSLGVGESTDTQYF. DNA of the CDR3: TGTGCCAGCAGCTTAGGGGTTGGAGAGAGCACAGATACGCAGTATTTT.

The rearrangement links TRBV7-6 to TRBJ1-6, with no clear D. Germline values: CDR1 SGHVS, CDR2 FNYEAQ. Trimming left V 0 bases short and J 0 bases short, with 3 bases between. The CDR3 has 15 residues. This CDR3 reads CASSLALSYNSPLHF. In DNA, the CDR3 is TGTGCCAGCAGCTTAGCGCTCTCCTATAATTCACCCCTCCACTTT.

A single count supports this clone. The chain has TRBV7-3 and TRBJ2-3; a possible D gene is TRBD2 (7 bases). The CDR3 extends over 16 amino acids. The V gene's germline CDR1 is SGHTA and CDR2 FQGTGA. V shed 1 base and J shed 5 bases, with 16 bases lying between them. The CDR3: CASSLMPGGGGDTQYF. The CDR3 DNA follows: TGTGCCAGCAGCTTAATGCCGGGGGGCGGAGGAGATACGCAGTATTTT.

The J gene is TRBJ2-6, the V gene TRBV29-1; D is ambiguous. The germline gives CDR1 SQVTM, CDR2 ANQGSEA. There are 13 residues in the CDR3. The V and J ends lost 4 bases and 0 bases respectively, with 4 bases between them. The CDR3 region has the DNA TGCAGCGTTGCGGACTCTGGGGCCAACGTCCTGACTTTC. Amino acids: CSVADSGANVLTF.

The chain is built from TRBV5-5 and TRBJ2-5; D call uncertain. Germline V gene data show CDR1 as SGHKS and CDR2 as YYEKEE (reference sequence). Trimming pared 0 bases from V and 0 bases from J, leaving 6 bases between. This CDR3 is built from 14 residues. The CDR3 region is CASSLGPDQETQYF. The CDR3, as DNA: TGTGCCAGCAGCTTGGGCCCCGACCAAGAGACCCAGTACTTC.